Following are 30 T cell receptor beta chains from one sample sequenced in a study of metastatic and nonmetastatic thyroid tumors. MiXCR reprocessed the PCR reads for TCRdb. The sample contains 15,000 to 20,000 clones, 20% to 25% of which appear only once. Patients underwent thyroid surgery, and none had received any treatment before it. The sample comprised tumor tissue. These receptors came from a female donor with papillary thyroid cancer or a benign thyroid nodule (not recorded which). Some clones in this sample may be carry-over from other donors' samples.

The chain couples TRBV7-2 to TRBJ1-1; D remains ambiguous. CDR1 is SGHTA, CDR2 FQGNSA, per germline. Trimming took off 2 bases at V and 9 bases at J, with 10 bases between the two ends. The CDR3 has 12 residues. Here the CDR3 DNA reads TGTGCCAGCAGCTTACCGGGATCCCAAGCTTTCTTT. It encodes CASSLPGSQAFF.

The sample holds many counts of this clone. The chain is built from TRBV6-2 or TRBV6-3 and TRBJ1-1, with unresolved D. Germline CDR1 MNHEY, CDR2 SVGEGT. The CDR3 runs 13 residues. Trimming stripped 2 bases from V and 1 base from J, with 5 bases between. CDR3 amino acids: CASSYRGNTEAFF. In DNA form, the CDR3 reads TGTGCCAGCAGTTACCGGGGGAACACTGAAGCTTTCTTT.

In its sample, this clone was seen many times. This sequence joins TRBV11-2 and TRBJ2-2; the D gene is possibly TRBD1 (6 bases). The CDR3 length is 16 residues. Trimming took off 0 bases at V and 1 base at J, with 9 bases between the two ends. The germline CDR1 and CDR2 sequences are SGHAT and FQNNGV. CDR3 sequence: CASSLEPGQNTGELFF. The CDR3, as DNA: TGTGCCAGCAGCTTAGAGCCGGGACAGAACACCGGGGAGCTGTTTTTT. The full variable domain, its missing parts supplied by reference TRBV11-2 and TRBJ2-2, is EAGVAQSPRYKIIEKRQSVAFWCNPISGHATLYWYQQILGQGPKLLIQFQNNGVVDDSQLPKDRFSAERLKGVDSTLKIQPAKLEDSAVYLCASSLEPGQNTGELFFGEGSRLTVL.

This clone has only a few counts. This chain links TRBV6-4 with TRBJ2-1; 7 nucleotides match TRBD2. V lost 6 bases, J lost 6 bases, and 11 bases stayed unmatched. Looked up from germline, CDR1 is MRHNA and CDR2 is SNTAGT. The CDR3 spans 15 residues. CDR3 DNA: TGTGCCAGCAGAGCGGGGCGAACTACTTTCAATGAGCAGTTCTTC. This codes for CASRAGRTTFNEQFF.

V gene TRBV6-1 combines with J gene TRBJ2-7; 7 nucleotides match TRBD2. Germline trimming cut 9 bases from V and 0 bases from J; bases unmatched to any gene: 8. Germline V lookup: CDR1 MNHNS, CDR2 SASEGT. The CDR3 totals 14 residues. The CDR3 DNA reads as TGTGCCAGTCGAGGGCTAGCGGACTCCTACGAGCAGTACTTC. Its translation is CASRGLADSYEQYF.

In its sample, this clone was seen many times. J is TRBJ2-1 and V is TRBV20-1; no clear D gene. This CDR3 has 13 residues. V was trimmed by 3 bases and J by 12 bases, leaving 18 bases between them. Germline V CDR1 and CDR2: DFQATT, SNEGSKA (reference sequence). CDR3 in DNA: TGCAGTGCTAGTACCCGGAGAGCCGGATGGCAGTTCTTC. It is translated as CSASTRRAGWQFF.

This clone was seen only a few times. V gene TRBV20-1 combines with J gene TRBJ2-7, with D possibly being TRBD2 (5 bases). The CDR3 is 9 amino acids. Germline assignment: CDR1 DFQATT and CDR2 SNEGSKA (reference sequence). V shed 6 bases and J shed 7 bases, with 7 bases lying between them. CDR3 loop: CSASGEQYF. CDR3 nucleotide sequence: TGCAGTGCCTCGGGGGAGCAGTACTTC.

In its sample, this clone was seen many times. The same CDR3 arises from other DNA sequences in this sample as well. The chain couples TRBV6-1 to TRBJ2-1, with 9 bases fitting TRBD2. Germline assignment: CDR1 MNHNS and CDR2 SASEGT. CDR3 length: 14 amino acids. J lost 8 bases, V lost 5 bases, and 7 bases had no gene match. CDR3 in amino acids: CASSPRGLAYEQFF. In DNA, the CDR3 is TGTGCCAGCAGTCCCCGGGGACTAGCTTATGAGCAGTTCTTC.

This clone was counted at least ten times. CDR3 protein: CASSMSGSLSGANVLTF. The DNA of the CDR3 is TGTGCCAGTAGTATGAGTGGCAGCCTCTCTGGGGCCAACGTCCTGACTTTC. The chain couples TRBV19 to TRBJ2-6; no definite D call. Trimming shortened V by 3 bases and J by 0 bases, and 12 bases separated the two germline ends. The CDR3 length is 17 residues. Germline V gene sequence: CDR1 LNHDA, CDR2 SQIVND (reference sequence).

The chain recombines TRBV2 with TRBJ1-5; 8 positions match TRBD1. The germline V gene has CDR1 SNHLY and CDR2 FYNNEI. The CDR3 has 15 residues. V lost 6 bases, J lost 3 bases, and 7 bases stayed unmatched. Here the CDR3 DNA reads TGTGCCAGCAGGCAAGCGGGACAGGACAATCAGCCCCAGCATTTT. This gives the protein CASRQAGQDNQPQHF.

This clone was seen repeatedly, ten times or more. The chain joins TRBV12-3 or TRBV12-4 to TRBJ1-5, with D possibly being TRBD1 (6 bases). Deletions cut 6 bases from V and 6 bases from J, with 18 bases between. This CDR3 contains 15 residues. CDR3 sequence (DNA): TGTGCCAGCAGCAACGACAGGTTCGGTCGTCAGCCCCAGCATTTT. This translates into CASSNDRFGRQPQHF.

Many counts were recorded for this clone. The V call is TRBV20-1, the J call TRBJ2-5; 8 nucleotides match TRBD2. The CDR3 has 16 amino acids. V gave up 5 bases and J gave up 1 base; unmatched junction bases: 12. In germline, CDR1 is DFQATT, CDR2 SNEGSKA (reference sequence). CDR3 protein: CSARPWWREAQETQYF. CDR3 coding DNA: TGCAGTGCTCGTCCTTGGTGGCGGGAGGCCCAAGAGACCCAGTACTTC.

In its sample, this clone was seen many times. The chain uses TRBV20-1 and TRBJ2-7; the match to TRBD1 covers 7 bases. Germline V lookup: CDR1 DFQATT, CDR2 SNEGSKA (reference sequence). The CDR3 loop spans 15 amino acids. J gave up 6 bases and V 1 base, and 12 bases lay outside the gene matches. The CDR3 reads CSARVTGTDVSEQYF. In DNA form, the CDR3 reads TGCAGTGCTAGAGTCACCGGGACAGATGTCTCCGAGCAGTACTTC.

This clone was detected many times. Other nucleotide sequences from this sample produce the same CDR3. CDR3 region: CASSLERVTQYF. In DNA, the CDR3 is TGTGCCAGCAGCTTAGAAAGGGTGACCCAGTACTTC. The V call is TRBV7-9, the J call TRBJ2-5, with unresolved D. Trimming pared 1 base from V and 7 bases from J, leaving 7 bases between. This CDR3 comprises 12 residues. CDR1 is SEHNR, CDR2 FQNEAQ, per germline (reference sequence). Full variable domain (remainder filled in from reference TRBV7-9 and TRBJ2-5): DTGVSQNPRHKITKRGQNVTFRCDPISEHNRLYWYRQTLGQGPEFLTYFQNEAQLEKSRLLSDRFSAERPKGSFSTLEIQRTEQGDSAMYLCASSLERVTQYFGPGTRLLVL.

This clone was counted at least ten times. The chain carries TRBV6-1 and TRBJ2-2, with 10 positions matching TRBD1. The CDR3 totals 15 residues. V lost 4 bases to trimming and J lost 7 bases; unmatched junction nucleotides: 6. CDR1 and CDR2 from the germline V gene are MNHNS and SASEGT. CDR3: CASSGGQGMGGELFF. The CDR3 region has the DNA TGTGCCAGCAGTGGGGGACAGGGGATGGGCGGGGAGCTGTTTTTT.

This clone showed up many times. This sequence joins TRBV6-1 and TRBJ1-3, with unresolved D. With 5 bases removed from V and 3 bases from J, the gap between germline ends came to 8 bases. Germline lookup yields CDR1 MNHNS and CDR2 SASEGT. This CDR3 is built from 13 residues. In nucleotides, the CDR3 is TGTGCCAGCAGTCCAGGTGGTGGAAACACCATATATTTT. It codes for CASSPGGGNTIYF.

This clone was seen ten or more times. The CDR3: CASSYAEQSTQYF. CDR3 coding DNA: TGTGCCAGCAGTTACGCGGAGCAGAGTACGCAGTATTTT. The chain employs TRBV6-2 or TRBV6-3 and TRBJ2-3; D is uncertain. CDR1 and CDR2 (germline): MNHEY, SVGEGT. V gave up 2 bases and J gave up 8 bases, with 11 bases separating them. CDR3 length equals 13 residues.

This clone was seen a handful of times. The J gene is TRBJ1-6, the V gene TRBV19; D is undetermined. There are 15 residues in the CDR3. Per the germline V gene, CDR1 is LNHDA and CDR2 is SQIVND (reference sequence). The V end lost 6 bases, the J end lost 10 bases, and 19 bases lay between the germline ends. The chain's CDR3 is CASSPEVEVGSPLHF. The CDR3 bases are TGTGCCAGTAGCCCGGAGGTCGAAGTTGGATCACCCCTCCACTTT.

There are a few counts of this clone. This chain connects TRBV29-1 to TRBJ1-2, with D possibly matching TRBD1 (5 bases). This CDR3 has 12 residues. Germline V CDR1 and CDR2: SQVTM, ANQGSEA. Trimming took off 5 bases at V and 12 bases at J, with 19 bases between the two ends. The CDR3 reads CSVRDVHQWDTF. DNA of the CDR3: TGCAGCGTTAGGGACGTCCACCAGTGGGACACCTTC.

A few counts support this clone. The J gene is TRBJ2-7, the V gene TRBV6-1; 9 bases line up with TRBD1. Unmatched junction bases numbered 7, after V lost 6 bases and J lost 4 bases. The V gene's germline CDR1 is MNHNS and CDR2 SASEGT. The CDR3 has 14 residues. The CDR3 is CASRSGQGLYEQYF. In nucleotides, the CDR3 is TGTGCCAGCAGATCGGGACAGGGCCTTTACGAGCAGTACTTC.

This clone showed up many times. This chain uses TRBV6-4 with TRBJ1-5; D not certain. Germline V gene data show CDR1 as MRHNA and CDR2 as SNTAGT. The CDR3 consists of 13 residues. V was pared by 5 bases and J by 4 bases, with 9 bases between. The CDR3 region is CASSSDSNQPQHF. For the CDR3, the DNA is TGTGCCAGCAGTTCGGACTCGAATCAGCCCCAGCATTTT.

This clone was seen many times. The V and J genes are TRBV27 and TRBJ2-1; 9 nucleotides line up with TRBD2. The CDR3 is 13 amino acids. Germline CDR1 is MNHEY and CDR2 is SMNVEV (reference sequence). Trimming at V came to 2 bases and at J to 9 bases, leaving 2 bases not matched to a gene. The chain's CDR3 is CASSLAAGGEQFF. The CDR3 nucleotides are TGTGCCAGCAGTTTAGCAGCGGGAGGTGAGCAGTTCTTC.

This clone was counted at least ten times. The chain carries TRBV6-2 or TRBV6-3 and TRBJ2-1; TRBD2 agrees at 11 bases. The CDR3 length is 20 residues. Trimming removed 1 base from V and 0 bases from J; junction bases left unmatched: 11. The V gene's germline CDR1 is MNHEY and CDR2 SVGEGT. The CDR3 sequence: CASSYLNYGTSGNSYNEQFF. CDR3 DNA sequence: TGTGCCAGCAGTTACTTGAACTACGGGACTAGCGGAAACTCCTACAATGAGCAGTTCTTC.

The sample holds many counts of this clone. Just one base apart from a much larger clone, this may be a read error. The V gene is TRBV20-1, the J gene TRBJ2-7; no firm D call. The CDR3 covers 11 residues. CDR1 is DFQATT and CDR2 is SNEGSKA in the germline V gene (reference sequence). The CDR3 reads CSASISYGQYF. The CDR3 nucleotides read TGCAGTGCTTCCATTTCTTACGGGCAGTACTTC.

This clone occurred a few times. One junction end disagrees with the germline gene, perhaps due to a read error. The V and J genes are TRBV20-1 and TRBJ2-6; either TRBD1 or TRBD2 may supply D (5 bases each). The CDR3 is 11 amino acids. Germline V gene sequence: CDR1 DFQATT, CDR2 SNEGSKA (reference sequence). CDR3 loop: CSTAGANVPTF. The CDR3 nucleotides read TGCAGTACGGCCGGGGCCAACGTCCCGACTTTC.

Note on this clone: This clone may be a read error of a much larger clone one base away. J is TRBJ2-5 and V is TRBV5-4, with 11 bases that match TRBD2. Germline loops: CDR1 SGHNT, CDR2 YYREEE (reference sequence). The CDR3 length is 17 residues. The CDR3 sequence is CASSPGTSGNLQETQCF. DNA of the CDR3: TGTGCCAGCAGCCCCGGGACTAGCGGCAACCTCCAAGAGACCCAGTGCTTC.

This clone has ten or more counts. This chain connects TRBV2 to TRBJ2-1; TRBD1 matches 7 bases. The CDR3 has 13 amino acids. Trimming took 1 base from V and 9 from J; bases not matched to a gene: 3. CDR1 and CDR2 from the germline V gene are SNHLY and FYNNEI. CDR3 sequence reads: CASSEETGLEQFF. Written as DNA, the CDR3 is TGTGCCAGCAGTGAAGAGACAGGGCTTGAGCAGTTCTTC.

This sequence joins TRBV28 and TRBJ1-6, with no clear D. The V gene's germline CDR1 is MDHEN and CDR2 SYDVKM. Trimming took off 2 bases at V and 5 bases at J, with 7 bases between the two ends. The CDR3 loop spans 14 amino acids. The CDR3 is CASSLGSNNSPLHF. Written as DNA, the CDR3 is TGTGCCAGCAGTTTAGGCAGTAATAATTCACCCCTCCACTTT.

This clone was seen a handful of times. The chain recombines TRBV5-1 with TRBJ2-3; TRBD1 or TRBD2 may be the D gene (6 bases each). Between the trimmed V and J ends, which lost 4 bases and 3 bases, there was a span of 12 bases. The CDR3 covers 14 residues. Per germline, CDR1 SGHRS and CDR2 YFSETQ. The CDR3 region has the DNA TGCGCCAGCAGCCCCGGGGGCTTGACAGATACGCAGTATTTT. Amino acid sequence: CASSPGGLTDTQYF.

This clone has only a few counts. A read error may be the cause here, since a much bigger clone is one base away. V is TRBV7-3 and J is TRBJ2-3, with 9 bases matching TRBD1. Per the germline V gene, CDR1 is SGHTA and CDR2 is FQGTGA. This CDR3 comprises 15 residues. The CDR3 reads CANSLQGAHTDTQYF. CDR3 in DNA: TGTGCCAACAGCTTACAGGGGGCGCACACAGATACGCAGTATTTT.